This T cell receptor beta chain was identified during a study of blood T cell repertoires in COVID-19 (dated by TCRdb to 2018 to 2020). Background for the entire study: Samples covering the acute and convalescent phases of COVID-19 were provided by collaborators in the United States, Italy and Spain. The repertoires were released in a freely available public database meant as a resource for research on the immune response to SARS-CoV-2. The prospective study material was composed of cDNA or gDNA derived from T cells, B-cell-depleted T cells, or PBMCs. The samples were drawn from two sources: the first 160 participants of the ongoing ImmuneRACE study, and 1,200 or so subjects contributed by 6 global collaborators. Where HLA class I and class II types were available, the types were taken from metadata supplied by the sample provider, not from assay-based typing. The sample metadata nearly always contained a de-identified subject ID, COVID-19 status, age in years and sex. Subjects who had been exposed to COVID-19, were actively infected with it, or had recovered from it provided the deeply sampled blood TCRbeta repertoires that made up the dataset.

Taken from cysteine to phenylalanine, the CDR3 has 16 residues. Only the CDR3 region is kept as DNA, spanning 48 bases read in frame from base 1. The immunoSEQ Assay, a bias-controlled multiplex PCR, was used to amplify TCRbeta CDR3 regions from genomic DNA. The source study handled its data this way. Nucleated cell counts per sample were estimated from amplification of reference gene primers within the assay. To quantify the absolute abundance of each unique TCRbeta CDR3 rearrangement, sequence reads were collapsed and filtered. For each sample, productive Simpson clonality was calculated as the square root of Simpson's diversity index over productive rearrangements. The table comes from immuneACCESS by way of TCRdb, which keeps in-frame sequences with V and J called. Part of the clones is missing from these tables; in studies checked, under half for an unresolved V gene and the rest for unknown reasons. V and J calls and clone size are those listed in that table; D and trimming were worked out from the DNA. The sample profile shows 490,000 or so clones; 70% to 90% of them were found once. Of the sample, 6.5% to 9.5% is held by the ten largest clones.

Participants in the prospective study were enrolled through a virtual design, were aged roughly 18 to 95 years, and lived in roughly 24 United States geographic areas. In the prospective study, cohorts were assigned on the basis of participant-reported clinical history obtained from a screening survey and a study questionnaire. For ImmuneRACE Cohort 3, a participant was defined as recovered based on two consecutive negative NP/OP PCR tests, clearance by a healthcare professional, or resolution of symptoms. Mobile phlebotomists in the prospective study collected whole blood, serum and a nasopharyngeal or oropharyngeal swab from every participant. Additional blood draws and questionnaires over an approximately 2-month period could optionally be provided by prospective study participants. Before DNA extraction, prospective study blood samples were shipped either frozen or at room temperature. In the case of this clone: The specificity of this receptor is unknown. No much larger clonotype is one base removed from it; base qualities were not supplied.

Study-wide conclusions, independent of this receptor: Clinical and demographic metadata were provided uncurated, with the amount varying by source and participant.

The source of this sequence is a woman aged 55-75 years who had recovered from COVID-19. What was sequenced was PBMCs or T cells enriched from blood (not recorded which). The chain is made from TRBV21-1 and TRBJ2-2; the D call in the table, TRBD1, was not verified against the DNA. TRBV21-1 is a pseudogene segment. The CDR3 protein sequence reads: CASPGQGARDTGELFF. The base sequence is TGTGCCAGCCCGGGACAGGGGGCGCGGGACACCGGGGAGCTGTTTTTT.